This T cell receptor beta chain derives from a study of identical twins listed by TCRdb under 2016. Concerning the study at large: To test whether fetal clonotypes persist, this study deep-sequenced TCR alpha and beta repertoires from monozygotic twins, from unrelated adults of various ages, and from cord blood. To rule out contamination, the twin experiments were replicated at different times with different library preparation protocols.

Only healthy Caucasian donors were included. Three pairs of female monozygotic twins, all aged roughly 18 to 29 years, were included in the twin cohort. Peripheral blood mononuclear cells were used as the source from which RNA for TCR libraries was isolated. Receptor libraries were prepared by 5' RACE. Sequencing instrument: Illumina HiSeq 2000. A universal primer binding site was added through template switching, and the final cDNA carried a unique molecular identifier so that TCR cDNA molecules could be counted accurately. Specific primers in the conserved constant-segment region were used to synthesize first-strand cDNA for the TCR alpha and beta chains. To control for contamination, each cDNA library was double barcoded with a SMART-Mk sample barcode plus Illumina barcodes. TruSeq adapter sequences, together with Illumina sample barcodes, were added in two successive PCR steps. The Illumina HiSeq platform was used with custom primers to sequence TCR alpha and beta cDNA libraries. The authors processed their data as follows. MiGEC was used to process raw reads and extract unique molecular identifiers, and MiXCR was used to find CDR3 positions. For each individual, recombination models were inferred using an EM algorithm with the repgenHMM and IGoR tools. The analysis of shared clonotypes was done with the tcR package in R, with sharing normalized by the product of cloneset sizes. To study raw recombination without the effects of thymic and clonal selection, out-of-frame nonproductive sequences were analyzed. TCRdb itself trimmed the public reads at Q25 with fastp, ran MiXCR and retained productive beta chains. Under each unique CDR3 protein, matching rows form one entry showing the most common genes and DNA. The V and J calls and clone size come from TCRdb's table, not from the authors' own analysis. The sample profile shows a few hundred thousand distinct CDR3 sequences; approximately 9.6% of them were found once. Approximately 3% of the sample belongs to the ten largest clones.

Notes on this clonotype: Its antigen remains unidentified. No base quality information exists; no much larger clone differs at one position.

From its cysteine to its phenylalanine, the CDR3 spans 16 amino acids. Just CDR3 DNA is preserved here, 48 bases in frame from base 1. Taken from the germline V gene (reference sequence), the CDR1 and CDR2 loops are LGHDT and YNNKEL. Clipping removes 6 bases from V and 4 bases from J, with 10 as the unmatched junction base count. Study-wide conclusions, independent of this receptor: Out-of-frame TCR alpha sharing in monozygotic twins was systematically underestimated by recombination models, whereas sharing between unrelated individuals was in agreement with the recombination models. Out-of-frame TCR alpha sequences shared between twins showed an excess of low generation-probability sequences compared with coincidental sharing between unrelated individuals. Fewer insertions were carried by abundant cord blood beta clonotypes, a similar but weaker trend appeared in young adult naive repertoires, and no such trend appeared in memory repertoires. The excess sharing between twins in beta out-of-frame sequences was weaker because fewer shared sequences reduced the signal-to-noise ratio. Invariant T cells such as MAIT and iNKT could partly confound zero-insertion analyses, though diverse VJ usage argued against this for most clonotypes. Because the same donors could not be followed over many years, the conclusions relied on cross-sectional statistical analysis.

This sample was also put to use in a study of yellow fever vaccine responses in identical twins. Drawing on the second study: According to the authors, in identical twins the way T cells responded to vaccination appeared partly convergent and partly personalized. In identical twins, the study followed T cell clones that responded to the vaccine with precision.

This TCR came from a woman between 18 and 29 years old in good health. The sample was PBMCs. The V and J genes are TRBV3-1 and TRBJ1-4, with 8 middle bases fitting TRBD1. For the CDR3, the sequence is CASSLRSTGDNEKLFF. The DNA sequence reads TGTGCCAGCAGTCTTAGATCGACAGGGGATAATGAAAAACTGTTTTTT.